These T cell receptor beta chains were read from a single sample in a study of CD8 T cells in ankylosing spondylitis. One entry per CDR3 protein results from TCRdb running MiXCR on the 5' RACE reads. The sample carries around 330,000 distinct CDR3 sequences, about 9.9% recorded once. Sequences were obtained from blood, either unsorted or a sorted T cell fraction (not recorded which). Receptors originate from a female donor with ankylosing spondylitis or in good health (not recorded which). Both conserved end residues are part of each CDR3. Fields, in order: D gene, J gene, clone size, V gene, CDR3 length, CDR3 protein, CDR3 DNA. The D gene is left open where the match is weak. Clone size is not always given. Where it is, it says once, few, many or a class for expanded clones.

. | TRBJ1-4 | few | TRBV2 | 14 | CASLGAIGTEKLFF | TGTGCCAGCTTAGGGGCCATCGGAACCGAAAAACTGTTTTTT
TRBD2 | TRBJ2-1 | many | TRBV27 | 18 | CASSPHRTSGSRYNEQFF | TGTGCCAGCAGTCCCCATCGGACTAGCGGGAGCCGGTACAATGAGCAGTTCTTC
. | TRBJ1-4 | . | TRBV28 | 15 | CASSFTGTYNEKLFF | TGTGCCAGCAGTTTTACCGGGACATATAATGAAAAACTGTTTTTT
. | TRBJ1-4 | many | TRBV5-1 | 15 | CASSLGTTTNEKLFF | TGCGCCAGCAGCCTAGGGACCACAACTAATGAAAAACTGTTTTTT
. | TRBJ2-5 | many | TRBV5-1 | 14 | CASSLTVPLETQYF | TGCGCCAGCAGCTTGACAGTTCCCTTGGAGACCCAGTACTTC
TRBD1 | TRBJ2-1 | many | TRBV5-1 | 15 | CASRMWQGAHNEQFF | TGCGCCAGCAGAATGTGGCAGGGGGCCCACAATGAGCAGTTCTTC
TRBD2 | TRBJ2-7 | . | TRBV5-1 | 13 | CASGPGGSYEQYF | TGCGCCAGCGGCCCCGGGGGGTCCTACGAGCAGTACTTC
TRBD2 | TRBJ2-1 | many | TRBV10-3 | 15 | CAIGLAGGLYNEQFF | TGTGCCATCGGGCTAGCGGGAGGGCTCTACAATGAGCAGTTCTTC
. | TRBJ2-5 | few | TRBV28 | 13 | CASRAGLSGTQYF | TGTGCCAGCAGGGCGGGACTCTCCGGGACCCAGTACTTC
TRBD2 | TRBJ2-1 | many | TRBV20-1 | 15 | CSAGTSGVSYNEQFF | TGCAGTGCCGGGACTAGCGGGGTTTCCTACAATGAGCAGTTCTTC
TRBD1 | TRBJ2-1 | many | TRBV20-1 | 13 | CSARRTGYNEQFF | TGCAGTGCTAGACGGACAGGGTACAATGAGCAGTTCTTC
. | TRBJ2-2 | many | TRBV5-1 | 14 | CASAGGANTGELFF | TGCGCCAGCGCCGGGGGTGCGAACACCGGGGAGCTGTTTTTT
TRBD1 | TRBJ2-5 | few | TRBV20-1 | 13 | CSARKTGEETQYF | TGCAGTGCTAGGAAGACAGGGGAAGAGACCCAGTACTTC
TRBD2 | TRBJ2-7 | many | TRBV20-1 | 15 | CSARFIAGGIYEQYF | TGCAGTGCTAGATTTATAGCGGGAGGGATCTACGAGCAGTACTTC
TRBD1 | TRBJ2-4 | many | TRBV20-1 | 14 | CSAPTGTGGNIQYF | TGCAGTGCTCCCACCGGGACAGGGGGAAACATTCAGTACTTC
. | TRBJ2-3 | . | TRBV30 | 14 | CAWSGGVNTDTQYF | TGTGCCTGGAGTGGCGGGGTTAACACAGATACGCAGTATTTT
. | TRBJ1-5 | few | TRBV3-1 | 15 | CASSQAGTSPSPQHF | TGTGCCAGCAGCCAGGCCGGGACAAGCCCTTCGCCCCAGCATTTT
TRBD1 | TRBJ2-7 | many | TRBV5-5 | 13 | CASSLGTVGEQYF | TGTGCCAGCAGCTTAGGGACAGTGGGCGAGCAGTACTTC
TRBD2 | TRBJ2-5 | few | TRBV12-3/TRBV12-4 | 14 | CASSTSGRQETQYF | TGTGCCAGCAGTACTAGCGGAAGACAAGAGACCCAGTACTTC
. | TRBJ2-7 | few | TRBV5-8 | 12 | CASRWANYEQYF | TGTGCCAGCAGGTGGGCCAACTACGAGCAGTACTTC